The sequence of this T cell receptor beta chain was determined in a study of CD8 T cells in Susac syndrome. With 4 bases clipped from V and 2 bases from J, the junction kept 9 bases outside the gene matches. The CDR3 length is 16 residues. Per germline, CDR1 LNHDA and CDR2 SQIVND (reference sequence). Reverse transcription used roughly 0.45 to 1 ug RNA and random hexamers. TCRdb used MiXCR to reprocess the immunoSEQ multiplex PCR reads, holding one entry per CDR3 protein. The sample carries just under 150,000 distinct CDR3 sequences, less than 95% recorded once. The clonotype comes from a human donor in good health. V is TRBV19 and J is TRBJ2-5, with TRBD2 matching 8 bases. Sequencing was carried out using CD4+ T cells from PBMCs. The CDR3 nucleotides are TGTGCCAGTAGTACCAGACCGGGACTAGGACAAGAGACCCAGTACTTC. Encoded protein: CASSTRPGLGQETQYF.